This TCR beta chain came from a study of cytomegalovirus exposure and HLA in healthy donors. The germline gives CDR1 SGHRS, CDR2 YFSETQ. The CDR3 runs 12 residues. Trimming stripped 1 base from V and 6 bases from J, with 7 bases between. PCR involved 60 Vbeta and 13 Jbeta primers. Clones were sequenced by immunoSEQ multiplex PCR, and TCRdb holds only the in-frame ones, with some missing. There are approximately 140,000 clones in the sample, with 2% to 3% held by the top ten. The sample was PBMCs. This TCR derives from a man aged 40-49 years in good health and CMV-seronegative. This chain links TRBV5-1 with TRBJ2-5, with D possibly TRBD1 on 6 matching bases. The chain's CDR3 is CASSLQGQTQYF. The CDR3 DNA reads as TGCGCCAGCAGCTTGCAGGGGCAGACCCAGTACTTC.